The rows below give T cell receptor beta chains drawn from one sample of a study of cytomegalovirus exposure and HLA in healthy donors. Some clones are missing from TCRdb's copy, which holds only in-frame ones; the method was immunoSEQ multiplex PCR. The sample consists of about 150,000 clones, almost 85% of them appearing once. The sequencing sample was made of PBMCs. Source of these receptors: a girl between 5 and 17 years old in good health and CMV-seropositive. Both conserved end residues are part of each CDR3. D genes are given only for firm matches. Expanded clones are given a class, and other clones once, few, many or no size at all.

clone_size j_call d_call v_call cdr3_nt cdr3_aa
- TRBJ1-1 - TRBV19 TGTGCCAGTAGTATCACAGGGATGAACACTGAAGCTTTCTTT CASSITGMNTEAFF
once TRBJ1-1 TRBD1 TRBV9 TGTGCCAGCAGCGTAGATGACAGGGGGCAGGAAGCTTTCTTT CASSVDDRGQEAFF
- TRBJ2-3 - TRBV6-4 TGTGCCAGCAGTGACTCGGGGGGGGCCGATACGCAGTATTTT CASSDSGGADTQYF
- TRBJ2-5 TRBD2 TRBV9 TGTGCCAGCAGCGATGGGACTAGCTTGGAGACCCAGTACTTC CASSDGTSLETQYF
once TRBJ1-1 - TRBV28 TGTGCCAGCAGTTTAGGGTGGCAGCCCGATTACAAGACTTACACTGAAGCTTTCTTT CASSLGWQPDYKTYTEAFF
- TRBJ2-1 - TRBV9 TGTGCCAGCAGCGTAGGCGGGGGCCGAGGGAATGAGCAGTTCTTC CASSVGGGRGNEQFF
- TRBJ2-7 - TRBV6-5 TGTGCCAGCAGTTACCCCGGACAAGGAATCTACGAGCAGTACTTC CASSYPGQGIYEQYF
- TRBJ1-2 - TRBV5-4 TGTGCCAGCAGCCTGGATCCTCCAGGGTATGGCTACACCTTC CASSLDPPGYGYTF
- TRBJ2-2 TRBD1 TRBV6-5 TGTGCCAGCAGTTCAAACAGGGGATTTGGGACCGGGGAGCTGTTTTTT CASSSNRGFGTGELFF
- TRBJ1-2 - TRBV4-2 TGTGCCAGCAGCCAAGCCCCGGACTATGGCTACACCTTC CASSQAPDYGYTF
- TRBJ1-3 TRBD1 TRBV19 TGTGCCAGTAGTACAGGGGGCGCTGGAAACACCATATATTTT CASSTGGAGNTIYF
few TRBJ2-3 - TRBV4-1 TGCGCCAGCAGCCTGCAGCGGGATACGCAGTATTTT CASSLQRDTQYF
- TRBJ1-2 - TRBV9 TGTGCCAGCAGCGTAGCCACCGGTGGCTACACCTTC CASSVATGGYTF
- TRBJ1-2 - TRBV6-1 TGTGCCAGCAGTGAAAGGGGAAGAAATGGCTACACCTTC CASSERGRNGYTF
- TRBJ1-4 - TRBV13 TGTGCCAGCAGCTTAGGCCTGCAGATAACTAATGAAAAACTGTTTTTT CASSLGLQITNEKLFF
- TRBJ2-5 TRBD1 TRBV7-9 TGTGCCAGCAGCTTAGTGGGACAGCAAGAGACCCAGTACTTC CASSLVGQQETQYF
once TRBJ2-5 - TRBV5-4 TGTGCCAGCAGCTTGGTGGTCGGGACCCAGTACTTC CASSLVVGTQYF
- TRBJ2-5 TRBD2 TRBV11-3 TGTGCCAGCAGCCTGGGGGGGGACGAGACCCAGTACTTC CASSLGGDETQYF
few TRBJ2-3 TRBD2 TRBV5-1 TGCGCCAGCAAGAATAGCGGGGGTGATTCTAGCACAGATACGCAGTATTTT CASKNSGGDSSTDTQYF
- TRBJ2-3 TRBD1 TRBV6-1 TGTGCCAGCAGTTCCGGGACAGGGGTCACAGATACGCAGTATTTT CASSSGTGVTDTQYF
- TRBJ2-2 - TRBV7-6 TGTGCCAGCAGCTGGGCCTTAGCGGAGTCGAACACCGGGGAGCTGTTTTTT CASSWALAESNTGELFF
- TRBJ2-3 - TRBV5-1 TGCGCCAGCAGCCCGTACACAGATACGCAGTATTTT CASSPYTDTQYF
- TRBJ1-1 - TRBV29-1 TGCAGCGCCCGAGCTGGGGGCATCGGGACTGAAGCTTTCTTT CSARAGGIGTEAFF
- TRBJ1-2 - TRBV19 TGTGCCAGTTCAGAGGTGGGGCAGGTTTATGGCTACACCTTC CASSEVGQVYGYTF
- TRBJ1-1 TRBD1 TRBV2 TGTGCCACCCAGTCACAGGGGATATTGAACACTGAAGCTTTCTTT CATQSQGILNTEAFF
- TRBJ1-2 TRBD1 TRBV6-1 TGTGCCAGTCGGCCGGGACAGGGGGCGATTACCTTC CASRPGQGAITF
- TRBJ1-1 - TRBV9 TGTGCCAGCAGCGTGACAGTTCGATCGGCTGAAGCTTTCTTT CASSVTVRSAEAFF
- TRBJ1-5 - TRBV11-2 TGTGCCAGCAGCCTCGGGGGGGCAAGGCAGCCCCAGCATTTT CASSLGGARQPQHF
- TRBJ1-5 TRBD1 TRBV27 TGTGCCAGCAGTCCACACAGGGGGCGCTCAGGCAATCAGCCCCAGCATTTT CASSPHRGRSGNQPQHF
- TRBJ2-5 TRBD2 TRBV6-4 TGTGCCAGCAGTGACGGGTCTAGCGGGGTTCAGACCCAGTACTTC CASSDGSSGVQTQYF
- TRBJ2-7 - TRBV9 TGTGTCAGCAGCGTAGGGGCAGGGGTTTCCCACGAGCAGTACTTC CVSSVGAGVSHEQYF
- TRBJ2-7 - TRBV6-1 TGTGCCAGCAGTGTAAGGGGAAGGGGCTCCTACGAGCAGTACTTC CASSVRGRGSYEQYF
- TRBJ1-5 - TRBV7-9 TGTGCCAGCAGCTTAGAGGGAGATCGGCCCCAGCATTTT CASSLEGDRPQHF
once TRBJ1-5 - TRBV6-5 TGTGCCAGCAAGGAAAGGGAGATCGGCAATCAGCCCCAGCATTTT CASKEREIGNQPQHF
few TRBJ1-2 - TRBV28 TGTGCCAGCAGAACAGGGAAAGCTAACTATGGCTACACCTTC CASRTGKANYGYTF
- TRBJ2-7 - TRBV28 TGTGCCAGCAGTTTAAGAAGACCCGGGATCCGGTACGAGCAGTACTTC CASSLRRPGIRYEQYF
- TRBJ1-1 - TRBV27 TGTGCCAGCAGTGAGGGTCGCAGCACTGAAGCTTTCTTT CASSEGRSTEAFF
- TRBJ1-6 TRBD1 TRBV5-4 TGTGCCAGCAGCGGATGGACAGGGGGATCACCCCTCCACTTT CASSGWTGGSPLHF
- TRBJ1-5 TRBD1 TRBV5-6 TGTGCCAGCAGCAGTACACAGGGGCGCCTTCTCAATCAGCCCCAGCATTTT CASSSTQGRLLNQPQHF
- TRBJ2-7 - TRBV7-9 TGTGCCAGCAGCTTAGCGCGGGAGCAGTACTTC CASSLAREQYF
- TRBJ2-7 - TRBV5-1 TGCGCCAGCAGCTGGGGGGAGGGGGGAAAAAGCTACGAGCAGTACTTC CASSWGEGGKSYEQYF
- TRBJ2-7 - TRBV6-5 TGTGCCAGCAGTATAAACGGGGAGCAGTACTTC CASSINGEQYF
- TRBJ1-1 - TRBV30 TGTGCCTGGAGTCGGATTAGGGGACACCCGAACACTGAAGCTTTCTTT CAWSRIRGHPNTEAFF
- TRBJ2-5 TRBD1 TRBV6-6 TGTGCCAGCCGACACAGGGGGCGCTTCTCAGAGACCCAGTACTTC CASRHRGRFSETQYF
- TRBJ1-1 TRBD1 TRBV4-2 TGTGCCAGCAGCGCGGACAGGGGAAGTAACACTGAAGCTTTCTTT CASSADRGSNTEAFF
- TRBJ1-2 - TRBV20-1 TGCAGTGCTTCGGGGATCGATGGCTACACCTTC CSASGIDGYTF
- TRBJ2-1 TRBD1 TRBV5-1 TGCGCCAGCAGCCGGGACAGCGACAATGAGCAGTTCTTC CASSRDSDNEQFF
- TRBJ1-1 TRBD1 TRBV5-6 TGTGCCAGCAGTCTATATTCCGACAGGGGGCGGACTGAAGCTTTCTTT CASSLYSDRGRTEAFF
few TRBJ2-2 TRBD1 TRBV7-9 TGTGCCAGCAGCTTTGCCGGGACAGGGGCCCGTCGTCCCGGGGAGCTGTTTTTT CASSFAGTGARRPGELFF
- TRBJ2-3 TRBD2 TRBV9 TGTGCCAGCAGCTCCCTGCGGGGGAGCGGGAAAAGCACAGATACGCAGTATTTT CASSSLRGSGKSTDTQYF
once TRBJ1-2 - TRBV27 TGTGCCAGCAGTTCCCGGTGGCAGGATGGCTACACCTTC CASSSRWQDGYTF
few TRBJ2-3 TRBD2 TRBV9 TGTGCCAGCAGCCCGTGGACTAGATCAGATACGCAGTATTTT CASSPWTRSDTQYF
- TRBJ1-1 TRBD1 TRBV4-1 TGCGCCAGCAGCCGTTGGGACAGCGGATACACTGAAGCTTTCTTT CASSRWDSGYTEAFF
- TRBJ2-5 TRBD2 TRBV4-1 TGCGCCAGCAGCCAAGCCCCTTACGGGACTAAAGAGACCCAGTACTTC CASSQAPYGTKETQYF
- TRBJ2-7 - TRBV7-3 TGTGCCAGCAGCCCCCACCCGGGCTCCTACGAGCAGTACTTC CASSPHPGSYEQYF